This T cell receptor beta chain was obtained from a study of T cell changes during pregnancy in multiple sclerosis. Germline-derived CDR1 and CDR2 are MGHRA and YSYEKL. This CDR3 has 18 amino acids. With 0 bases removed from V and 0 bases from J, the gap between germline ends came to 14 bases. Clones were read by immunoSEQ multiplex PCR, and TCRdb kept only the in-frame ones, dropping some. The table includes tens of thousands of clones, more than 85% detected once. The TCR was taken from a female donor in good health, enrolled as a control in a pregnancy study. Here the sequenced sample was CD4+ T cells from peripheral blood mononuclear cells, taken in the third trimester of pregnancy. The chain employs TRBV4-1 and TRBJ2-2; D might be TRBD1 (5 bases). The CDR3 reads CASSQETGATPNTGELFF. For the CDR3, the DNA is TGCGCCAGCAGCCAAGAGACTGGGGCCACCCCGAACACCGGGGAGCTGTTTTTT.